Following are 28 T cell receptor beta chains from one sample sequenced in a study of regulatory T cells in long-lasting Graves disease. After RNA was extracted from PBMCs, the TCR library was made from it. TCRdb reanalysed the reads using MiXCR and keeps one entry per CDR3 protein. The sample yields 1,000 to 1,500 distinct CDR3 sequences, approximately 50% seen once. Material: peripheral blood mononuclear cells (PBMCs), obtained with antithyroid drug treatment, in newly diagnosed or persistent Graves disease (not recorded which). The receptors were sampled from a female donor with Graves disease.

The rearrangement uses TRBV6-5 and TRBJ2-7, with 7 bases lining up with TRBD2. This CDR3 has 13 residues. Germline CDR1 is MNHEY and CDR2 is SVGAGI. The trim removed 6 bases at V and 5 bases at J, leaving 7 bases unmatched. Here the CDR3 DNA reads TGTGCCAGCAGACCCGCGGGAGTTCACGAGCAGTACTTC. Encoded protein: CASRPAGVHEQYF.

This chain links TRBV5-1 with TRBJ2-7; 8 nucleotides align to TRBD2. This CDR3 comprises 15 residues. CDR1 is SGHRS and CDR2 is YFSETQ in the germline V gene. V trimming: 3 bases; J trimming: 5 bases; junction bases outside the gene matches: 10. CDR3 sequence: CASSSFQRERDEQYF. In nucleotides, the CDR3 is TGCGCCAGCAGCTCTTTCCAGCGGGAGAGGGACGAGCAGTACTTC.

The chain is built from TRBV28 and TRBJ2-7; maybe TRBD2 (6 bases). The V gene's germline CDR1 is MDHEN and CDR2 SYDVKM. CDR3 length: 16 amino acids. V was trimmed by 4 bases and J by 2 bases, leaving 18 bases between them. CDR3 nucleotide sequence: TGTGCCAGCAGTTACCCAATAGCGGAGGGGCCCTACGAGCAGTACTTC. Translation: CASSYPIAEGPYEQYF.

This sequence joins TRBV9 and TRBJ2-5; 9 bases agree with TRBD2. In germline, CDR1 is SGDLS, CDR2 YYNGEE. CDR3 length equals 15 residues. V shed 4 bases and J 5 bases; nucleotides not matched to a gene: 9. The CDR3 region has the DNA TGTGCCAGCAGCCCCTTAGGTAGCGGGAGTGAGACCCAGTACTTC. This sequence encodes CASSPLGSGSETQYF.

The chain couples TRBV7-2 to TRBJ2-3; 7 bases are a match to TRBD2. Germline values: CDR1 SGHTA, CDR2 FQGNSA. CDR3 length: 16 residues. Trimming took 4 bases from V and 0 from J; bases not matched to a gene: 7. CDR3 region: CASSSFGRTSTDTQYF. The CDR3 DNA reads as TGTGCCAGCAGCTCGTTCGGGAGGACTAGCACAGATACGCAGTATTTT.

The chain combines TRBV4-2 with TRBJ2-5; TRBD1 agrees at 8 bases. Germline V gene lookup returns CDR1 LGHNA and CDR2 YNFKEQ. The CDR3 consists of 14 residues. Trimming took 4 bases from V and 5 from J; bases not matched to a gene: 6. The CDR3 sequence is CASSPGTGDETQYF. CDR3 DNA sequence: TGTGCCAGCAGCCCCGGGACAGGCGACGAGACCCAGTACTTC.

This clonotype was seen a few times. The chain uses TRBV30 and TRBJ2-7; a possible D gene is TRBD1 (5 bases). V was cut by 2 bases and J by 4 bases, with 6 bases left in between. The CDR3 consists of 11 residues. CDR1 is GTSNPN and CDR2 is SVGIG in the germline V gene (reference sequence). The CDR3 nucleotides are TGTGCCTGGAGTAGGGGATACGAGCAGTACTTC. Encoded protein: CAWSRGYEQYF. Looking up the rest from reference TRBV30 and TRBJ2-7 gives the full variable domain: SQTIHQWPATLVQPVGSPLSLECTVEGTSNPNLYWYRQAAGRGLQLLFYSVGIGQISSEVPQNLSASRPQDRQFILSSKKLLLSDSGFYLCAWSRGYEQYFGPGTRLTVT.

The CDR3: CASRHRGAANTEAFF. CDR3 nucleotide sequence: TGTGCCAGCAGGCATAGGGGAGCAGCGAACACTGAAGCTTTCTTT. The chain is built from TRBV13 and TRBJ1-1; D is possibly TRBD1 (5 bases). This CDR3 is 15 amino acids long. CDR1 and CDR2 (germline): PRHDT, FYEKMQ (reference sequence). With 6 bases removed from V and 1 base from J, the gap between germline ends came to 15 bases.

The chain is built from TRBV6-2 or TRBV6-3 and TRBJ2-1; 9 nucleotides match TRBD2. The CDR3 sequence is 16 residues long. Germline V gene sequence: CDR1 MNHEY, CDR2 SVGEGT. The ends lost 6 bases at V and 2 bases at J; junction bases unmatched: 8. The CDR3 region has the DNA TGTGCCAGCAGCCCTAGCGGGGTTCGACCCTACAATGAGCAGTTCTTC. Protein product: CASSPSGVRPYNEQFF.

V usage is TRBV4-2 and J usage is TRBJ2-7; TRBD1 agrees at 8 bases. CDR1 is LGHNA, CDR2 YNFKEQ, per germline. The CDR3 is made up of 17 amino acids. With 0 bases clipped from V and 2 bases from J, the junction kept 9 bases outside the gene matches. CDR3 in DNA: TGTGCCAGCAGCCAAGATTATAGAGGACAGGGTACCTACGAGCAGTACTTC. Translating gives CASSQDYRGQGTYEQYF.

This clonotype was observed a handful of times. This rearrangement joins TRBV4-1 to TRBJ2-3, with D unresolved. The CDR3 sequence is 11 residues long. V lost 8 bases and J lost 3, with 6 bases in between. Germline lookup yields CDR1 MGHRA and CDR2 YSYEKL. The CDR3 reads CASLGTDTQYF. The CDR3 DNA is TGCGCCAGCTTGGGGACAGATACGCAGTATTTT.

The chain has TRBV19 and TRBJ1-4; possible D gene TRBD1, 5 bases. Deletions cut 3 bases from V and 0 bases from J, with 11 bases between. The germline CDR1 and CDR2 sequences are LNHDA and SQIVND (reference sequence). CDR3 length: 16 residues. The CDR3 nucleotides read TGTGCCAGTAGTATGAGATCGGGGGCAACTAATGAAAAACTGTTTTTT. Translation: CASSMRSGATNEKLFF.

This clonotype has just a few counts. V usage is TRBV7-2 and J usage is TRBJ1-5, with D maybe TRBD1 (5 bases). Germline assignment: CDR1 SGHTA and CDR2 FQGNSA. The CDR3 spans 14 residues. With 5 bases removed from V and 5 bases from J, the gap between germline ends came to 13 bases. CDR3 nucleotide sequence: TGTGCCAGCAGCATGGAAGGGGTTTATCAGCCCCAGCATTTT. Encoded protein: CASSMEGVYQPQHF.

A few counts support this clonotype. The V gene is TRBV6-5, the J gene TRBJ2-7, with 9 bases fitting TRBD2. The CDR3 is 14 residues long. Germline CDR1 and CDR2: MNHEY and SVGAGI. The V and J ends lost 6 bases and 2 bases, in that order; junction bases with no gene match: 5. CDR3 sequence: CASSQLAGPYEQYF. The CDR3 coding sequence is TGTGCCAGCAGCCAACTAGCGGGTCCCTACGAGCAGTACTTC.

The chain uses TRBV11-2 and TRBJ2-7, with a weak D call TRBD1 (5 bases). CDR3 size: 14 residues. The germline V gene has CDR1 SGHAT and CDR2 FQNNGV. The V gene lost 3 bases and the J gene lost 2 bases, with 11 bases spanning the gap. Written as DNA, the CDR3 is TGTGCCAGCAGCTTCAAGGGGTCGGCCTACGAGCAGTACTTC. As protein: CASSFKGSAYEQYF.

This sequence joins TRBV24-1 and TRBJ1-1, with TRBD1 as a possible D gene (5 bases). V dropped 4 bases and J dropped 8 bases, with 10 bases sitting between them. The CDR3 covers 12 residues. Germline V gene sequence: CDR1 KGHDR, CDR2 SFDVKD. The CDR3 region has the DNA TGTGCCACCAGTGAATACGACAGCGAAGCTTTCTTT. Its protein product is CATSEYDSEAFF.

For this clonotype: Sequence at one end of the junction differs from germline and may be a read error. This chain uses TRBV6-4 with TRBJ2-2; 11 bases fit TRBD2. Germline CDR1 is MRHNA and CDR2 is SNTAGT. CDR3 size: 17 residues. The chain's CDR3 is CASRDSSGRMNTGELFF. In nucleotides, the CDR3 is TGTGCCAGCAGGGACTCTAGCGGGAGGATGAACACCGGGGAGCTGTTTTTT.

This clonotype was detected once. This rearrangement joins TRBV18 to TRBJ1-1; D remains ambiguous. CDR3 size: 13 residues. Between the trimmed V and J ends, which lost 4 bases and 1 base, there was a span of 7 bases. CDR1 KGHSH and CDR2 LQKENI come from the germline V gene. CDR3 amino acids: CASSQIRNTEAFF. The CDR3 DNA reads TGTGCCAGCTCACAGATCCGGAACACTGAAGCTTTCTTT.

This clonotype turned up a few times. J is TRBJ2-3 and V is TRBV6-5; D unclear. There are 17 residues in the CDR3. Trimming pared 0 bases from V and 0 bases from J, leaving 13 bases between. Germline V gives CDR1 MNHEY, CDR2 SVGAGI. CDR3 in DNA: TGTGCCAGCAGTTACTCGTATCCAGGATCTAGCACAGATACGCAGTATTTT. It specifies CASSYSYPGSSTDTQYF.

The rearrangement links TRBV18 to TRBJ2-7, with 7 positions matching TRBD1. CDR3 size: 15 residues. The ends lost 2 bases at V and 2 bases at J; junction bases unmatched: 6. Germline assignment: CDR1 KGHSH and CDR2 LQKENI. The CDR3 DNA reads TGTGCCAGCTCACCATTCAGGGGGTTGACCTACGAGCAGTACTTC. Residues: CASSPFRGLTYEQYF. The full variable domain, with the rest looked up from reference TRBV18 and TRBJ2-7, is NAGVMQNPRHLVRRRGQEARLRCSPMKGHSHVYWYRQLPEEGLKFMVYLQKENIIDESGMPKERFSAEFPKEGPSILRIQQVVRGDSAAYFCASSPFRGLTYEQYFGPGTRLTVT.

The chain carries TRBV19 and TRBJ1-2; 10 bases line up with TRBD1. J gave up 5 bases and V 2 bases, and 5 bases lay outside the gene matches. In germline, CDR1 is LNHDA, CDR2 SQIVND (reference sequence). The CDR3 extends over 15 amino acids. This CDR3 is CASSIRQGARYGYTF. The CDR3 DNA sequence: TGTGCCAGTAGTATACGACAGGGGGCTCGTTATGGCTACACCTTC.

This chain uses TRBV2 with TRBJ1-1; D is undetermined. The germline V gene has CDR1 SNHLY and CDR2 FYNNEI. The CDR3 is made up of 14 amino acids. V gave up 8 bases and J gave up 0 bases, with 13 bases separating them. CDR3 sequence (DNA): TGTGCCAGCCCCCGCGGTGTCATGAACACTGAAGCTTTCTTT. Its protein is CASPRGVMNTEAFF.

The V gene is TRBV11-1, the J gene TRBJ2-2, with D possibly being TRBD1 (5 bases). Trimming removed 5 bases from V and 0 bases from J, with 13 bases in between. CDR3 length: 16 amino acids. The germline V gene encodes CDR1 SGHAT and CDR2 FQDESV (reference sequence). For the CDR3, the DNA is TGTGCCAGCAGCGTCAACAGGAACACGAACACCGGGGAGCTGTTTTTT. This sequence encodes CASSVNRNTNTGELFF.

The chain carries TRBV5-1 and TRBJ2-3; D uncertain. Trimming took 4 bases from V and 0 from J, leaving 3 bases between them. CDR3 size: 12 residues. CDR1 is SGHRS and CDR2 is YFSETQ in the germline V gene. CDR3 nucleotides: TGCGCCAGCAGCGGGAGCACAGATACGCAGTATTTT. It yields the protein CASSGSTDTQYF.

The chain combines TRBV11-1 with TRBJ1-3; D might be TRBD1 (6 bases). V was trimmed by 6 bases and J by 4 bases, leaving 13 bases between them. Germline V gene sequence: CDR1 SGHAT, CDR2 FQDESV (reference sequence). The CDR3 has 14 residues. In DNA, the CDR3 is TGTGCCAGCAGAGCAGGGGCAGGCGGAAACACCATATATTTT. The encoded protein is CASRAGAGGNTIYF.

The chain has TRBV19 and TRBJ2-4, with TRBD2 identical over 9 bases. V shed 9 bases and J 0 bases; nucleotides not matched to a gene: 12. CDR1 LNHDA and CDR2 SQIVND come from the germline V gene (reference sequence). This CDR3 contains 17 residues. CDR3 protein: CASAPSGNYIAKNIQYF. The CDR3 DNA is TGTGCCAGCGCGCCTAGCGGGAACTACATAGCCAAAAACATTCAGTACTTC.

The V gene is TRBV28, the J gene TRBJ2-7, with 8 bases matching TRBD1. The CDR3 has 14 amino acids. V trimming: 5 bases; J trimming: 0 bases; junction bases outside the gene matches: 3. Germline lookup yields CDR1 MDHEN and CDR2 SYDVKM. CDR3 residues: CASSIGTGSYEQYF. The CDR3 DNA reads TGTGCCAGCAGTATAGGGACAGGCTCCTACGAGCAGTACTTC.

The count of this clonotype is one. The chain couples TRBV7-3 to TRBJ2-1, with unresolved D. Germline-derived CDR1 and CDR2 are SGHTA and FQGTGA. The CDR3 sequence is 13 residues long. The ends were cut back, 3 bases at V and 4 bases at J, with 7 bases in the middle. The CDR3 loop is CASSLTSYNEQFF. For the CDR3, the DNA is TGTGCCAGCAGCTTGACCAGTTACAATGAGCAGTTCTTC.